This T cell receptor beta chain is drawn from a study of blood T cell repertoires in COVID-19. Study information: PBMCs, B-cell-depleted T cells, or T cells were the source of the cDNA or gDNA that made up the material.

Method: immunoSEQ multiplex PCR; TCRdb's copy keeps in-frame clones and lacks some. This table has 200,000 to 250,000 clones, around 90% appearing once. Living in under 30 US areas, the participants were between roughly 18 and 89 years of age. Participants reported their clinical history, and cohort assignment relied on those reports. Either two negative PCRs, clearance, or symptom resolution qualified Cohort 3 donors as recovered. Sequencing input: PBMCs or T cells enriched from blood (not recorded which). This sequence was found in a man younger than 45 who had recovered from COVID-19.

In nucleotides, the CDR3 is TGTGCCAGCAGTCCCCGGGGGGCCTACGAGCAGTACTTC. Translated, it gives CASSPRGAYEQYF. The chain has TRBV12-3 or TRBV12-4 and TRBJ2-7; 7 bases match TRBD2. Germline trimming cut 5 bases from V and 2 bases from J; bases unmatched to any gene: 3. The CDR3 spans 13 residues.